The 13 T cell receptor beta chains in this list originate from one sample, sequenced in a study of identical twins. From the 5' RACE reads, TCRdb called clonotypes with MiXCR, one entry per CDR3 protein. Among 1,800,000 or so distinct CDR3 sequences listed, under 35% were seen once. Sequenced sample: cord blood. The receptors come from a newborn girl in good health.

In its sample, this clonotype was seen a few times. Germline and junction disagree at one end, which may indicate a read error. The V and J genes are TRBV20-1 and TRBJ1-1; unclear D gene. The germline CDR1 and CDR2 sequences are DFQATT and SNEGSKA (reference sequence). The CDR3 length is 13 residues. The CDR3: CSARFDGNTEAFF. The CDR3, as DNA: TGCAGTGCTAGATTCGACGGGAACACTGAGGCTTTCTTT.

This clonotype was observed a handful of times. The CDR3 nucleotides are TGTGCCAGCAGCCAAGCAACCGGGACACGTACCTACGAGCAGTACTTC. It translates to CASSQATGTRTYEQYF. The chain is built from TRBV4-2 and TRBJ2-7, with D possibly TRBD1 on 6 matching bases. The CDR3 sequence is 16 residues long. Trimming cost V 1 base and J 2 bases, with 15 bases left between them. The germline CDR1 and CDR2 sequences are LGHNA and YNFKEQ.

The chain employs TRBV29-1 and TRBJ2-3, with D possibly called TRBD1 or TRBD2 (5 bases each). The germline V gene has CDR1 SQVTM and CDR2 ANQGSEA. The CDR3 is made up of 14 amino acids. The V gene lost 6 bases and the J gene lost 6 bases, with 19 bases spanning the gap. The CDR3 loop is CSVENDEGPDTQYF. The CDR3, as DNA: TGCAGCGTCGAGAACGACGAGGGGCCCGATACGCAGTATTTT.

This clonotype was picked up a small number of times. The gene calls are TRBV7-9 and TRBJ1-1, with a possible D match to TRBD1 (6 bases). From germline, CDR1 is SEHNR and CDR2 FQNEAQ (reference sequence). This CDR3 spans 13 amino acids. Trimming took off 7 bases at V and 2 bases at J, with 11 bases between the two ends. The DNA of the CDR3 is TGTGCCAGCACCAGGGGCGGAAACACTGAAGCTTTCTTT. This encodes CASTRGGNTEAFF.

This clonotype occurred a few times. The chain links TRBV7-2 to TRBJ1-2; 8 bases agree with TRBD1. The J segment lost 5 bases and the V segment lost 5 bases, leaving 10 bases of the junction unmatched. The CDR3 extends over 15 amino acids. The germline V gene encodes CDR1 SGHTA and CDR2 FQGNSA. Here the CDR3 DNA reads TGTGCCAGCAGCGTCGGATCAACAGGGGGTTATGGCTACACCTTC. Encoded protein: CASSVGSTGGYGYTF. Filled out from reference TRBV7-2 and TRBJ1-2, the complete variable domain reads GAGVSQSPSNKVTEKGKDVELRCDPISGHTALYWYRQSLGQGLEFLIYFQGNSAPDKSGLPSDRFSAERTGGSVSTLTIQRTQQEDSAVYLCASSVGSTGGYGYTFGSGTRLTVV.

V gene TRBV2 combines with J gene TRBJ1-4, with D perhaps TRBD1 (5 bases). V was clipped by 6 bases and J by 6 bases, with 14 bases between them. CDR1 is SNHLY and CDR2 is FYNNEI in the germline V gene. The CDR3 runs to 14 residues. The CDR3 protein is CASREPGQDEKLFF. As DNA, the CDR3 is TGTGCCAGCAGGGAGCCTGGACAAGATGAAAAACTGTTTTTT.

The rearrangement joins TRBV6-1 to TRBJ1-5; 8 positions agree with TRBD1. The V and J ends lost 8 bases and 1 base, in that order; junction bases with no gene match: 4. CDR1 and CDR2 from the germline V gene are MNHNS and SASEGT. The CDR3 loop spans 14 amino acids. The CDR3, as DNA: TGTGCCAGCGGACAGGGTTTAAGCAATCAGCCCCAGCATTTT. Translating it yields CASGQGLSNQPQHF.

About this clonotype itself: A much larger clonotype is one base distant, so this may be a read error. The CDR3 sequence: CSVGRGSRMNEQFF. The CDR3 bases are TGCAGTGTTGGACGTGGGTCCCGTATGAATGAGCAGTTCTTC. The chain recombines TRBV20-1 with TRBJ2-1; D not certain. Germline lookup yields CDR1 DFQATT and CDR2 SNEGSKA (reference sequence). V dropped 7 bases and J dropped 7 bases, with 20 bases sitting between them. The CDR3 is made up of 14 amino acids.

This clonotype occurred a few times. The chain recombines TRBV28 with TRBJ2-7; 7 nucleotides align to TRBD2. The J segment lost 5 bases and the V segment lost 3 bases, leaving 7 bases of the junction unmatched. The CDR3 consists of 14 residues. Germline V gives CDR1 MDHEN, CDR2 SYDVKM. CDR3: CASSLGGRIHEQYF. The CDR3 DNA follows: TGTGCCAGCAGTTTGGGCGGGAGAATCCACGAGCAGTACTTC.

V gene TRBV7-9 combines with J gene TRBJ2-3; D call uncertain. CDR3 length: 11 residues. Trimming removed 10 bases from V and 2 bases from J, with 7 bases in between. CDR1 is SEHNR and CDR2 is FQNEAQ in the germline V gene (reference sequence). CDR3 coding DNA: TGTGCCATCCAGCCCACAGATACGCAGTATTTT. This codes for CAIQPTDTQYF.

This clonotype was counted a few times. A junction end diverges from the germline sequence, so it may reflect a read error. This chain joins TRBV13 and TRBJ2-3; the match to TRBD1 covers 7 bases. Germline V gene lookup returns CDR1 PRHDT and CDR2 FYEKMQ (reference sequence). The CDR3 is 16 residues long. The CDR3, as DNA: TGTGCCAGCACCGAACTGGGGCTAGGGGGCACGGATACGCAGTATTTT. Translated: CASTELGLGGTDTQYF.

V usage is TRBV29-1 and J usage is TRBJ1-2, with 7 bases aligning to TRBD1. Germline V gives CDR1 SQVTM, CDR2 ANQGSEA. Trimming at V came to 2 bases and at J to 8 bases, leaving 8 bases not matched to a gene. The CDR3 runs 13 residues. CDR3 nucleotide sequence: TGCAGCGTTGAATTGAACAGGGGCACGGGCTACACCTTC. Translated, it gives CSVELNRGTGYTF.

Details on this clonotype: A much larger clone lies one base from this, so it may be a read error. The rearrangement joins TRBV4-2 to TRBJ2-4; the D is unclear. This CDR3 region has 13 residues. Germline CDR1 LGHNA, CDR2 YNFKEQ. The CDR3 protein is CASSQDAKNIQCF. The CDR3 DNA sequence: TGTGCCAGCAGCCAAGACGCCAAAAACATTCAGTGCTTC.